One and the same sample provided the 31 T cell receptor beta chains below, sequenced in a study of CD8 T cells in ankylosing spondylitis listed by TCRdb under 2017. Receptors were amplified or captured by 5' RACE. For sequencing, an Illumina HiSeq 2500 was employed. Through fastp at Q25 and MiXCR, TCRdb rebuilt clones from the public reads, retaining in-frame beta chains. Rows are combined by CDR3 protein, so each entry shows the most common genes and DNA. The sample profile shows 200,000 to 250,000 distinct CDR3 sequences; roughly 26% of them were found once. The ten biggest clones cover 6.6% of the sample. The sample comprised blood, either unsorted or a sorted T cell fraction (not recorded which). The receptors come from a male donor with ankylosing spondylitis or in good health (not recorded which).

About this clonotype itself: This may come from a read error, since a much larger clone is one base off. V usage is TRBV30 and J usage is TRBJ2-1; D is unresolved. This CDR3 contains 12 residues. CDR1 and CDR2 from the germline V gene are GTSNPN and SVGIG (reference sequence). V lost 4 bases and J lost 15, with 19 bases in between. The CDR3 is CAWTNLQSQRFF. Here the CDR3 DNA reads TGTGCCTGGACAAATCTACAGTCGCAGCGGTTCTTC.

The chain is built from TRBV7-2 and TRBJ2-7; no definite D call. The V end lost 1 base, the J end lost 2 bases, and 6 bases lay between the germline ends. The length of the CDR3 is 13 residues. The germline V gene has CDR1 SGHTA and CDR2 FQGNSA. The chain's CDR3 is CASSLVFTYEQYF. DNA of the CDR3: TGTGCCAGCAGCTTAGTCTTCACCTACGAGCAGTACTTC.

This clonotype turned up a few times. The gene calls are TRBV27 and TRBJ1-2; 9 nucleotides match TRBD1. The CDR3 consists of 14 residues. Germline-derived CDR1 and CDR2 are MNHEY and SMNVEV (reference sequence). V dropped 6 bases and J dropped 6; count of bases not matched to a gene: 8. CDR3 sequence (DNA): TGTGCCAGCAGCCAACTTTGGACAGGGGATGGCTACACCTTC. Translated, it gives CASSQLWTGDGYTF.

This clonotype occurred many times. In nucleotides, the CDR3 is TGCAGTGCTAGGGGGCTAGCGGGAGGGCCGAGGACGCAGTATTTT. It is translated as CSARGLAGGPRTQYF. The genes are TRBV20-1 and TRBJ2-3; 12 nucleotides line up with TRBD2. The CDR3 has 15 residues. The V gene end was trimmed by 3 bases and the J gene end by 9 bases; junction bases not matched to a gene: 10. Germline V gene data show CDR1 as DFQATT and CDR2 as SNEGSKA (reference sequence).

This clonotype was detected many times. J is TRBJ2-1 and V is TRBV6-5; D possibly matches TRBD1 or TRBD2 (5 bases each). The CDR3 spans 15 residues. The V gene lost 2 bases and the J gene lost 8 bases, with 16 bases spanning the gap. The germline V gene has CDR1 MNHEY and CDR2 SVGAGI. The CDR3 nucleotides read TGTGCCAGCAGTTACCGAGGGACCGTCGGCGATGAGCAGTTCTTC. It is translated as CASSYRGTVGDEQFF.

This clonotype was counted many times. This rearrangement joins TRBV19 to TRBJ2-1; D is uncertain. This CDR3 is built from 12 residues. The V and J ends lost 3 bases and 8 bases respectively, with 8 bases between them. Per germline, CDR1 LNHDA and CDR2 SQIVND (reference sequence). The CDR3 loop reads CASSIKGYEQFF. As DNA, the CDR3 is TGTGCCAGTAGTATCAAAGGCTATGAGCAGTTCTTC.

This clonotype has just a few counts. The chain couples TRBV2 to TRBJ2-2; the match to TRBD1 covers 8 bases. J gave up 4 bases and V 6 bases, and 7 bases lay outside the gene matches. This CDR3 is built from 15 residues. Germline V gene lookup returns CDR1 SNHLY and CDR2 FYNNEI. The CDR3 sequence: CASSPGGAGTGELFF. The CDR3 DNA reads as TGTGCCAGCAGCCCAGGGGGCGCGGGCACCGGGGAGCTGTTTTTT.

This chain joins TRBV6-1 and TRBJ1-2; TRBD1 matches at 9 bases. Looked up from germline, CDR1 is MNHNS and CDR2 is SASEGT. V lost 6 bases, J lost 5 bases, and 10 bases stayed unmatched. The CDR3 is 15 amino acids. The CDR3 sequence: CASSPGTGRLYGYTF. CDR3 coding DNA: TGTGCCAGCAGCCCCGGGACAGGGCGTCTTTATGGCTACACCTTC.

The chain carries TRBV20-1 and TRBJ2-1; D tentatively fits TRBD1 or TRBD2 (6 bases each). V lost 6 bases and J lost 6, with 18 bases in between. CDR1 and CDR2 from the germline V gene are DFQATT and SNEGSKA (reference sequence). The CDR3 totals 14 residues. In DNA, the CDR3 is TGCAGTGCCCGAGGGGGGTTGAGTTCCAATGAGCAGTTCTTC. It encodes CSARGGLSSNEQFF.

This clonotype was seen only a few times. The V call is TRBV10-3, the J call TRBJ2-7; D may match TRBD1 or TRBD2 (7 bases each). The V end lost 7 bases, the J end lost 4 bases, and 14 bases lay between the germline ends. CDR1 is ENHRY and CDR2 is SYGVKD in the germline V gene. This CDR3 comprises 13 residues. DNA for the CDR3: TGTGCCATCACACGACAGGGAGGGTACGAGCAGTACTTC. Translating it yields CAITRQGGYEQYF.

This clonotype was seen ten or more times. The rearrangement uses TRBV11-2 and TRBJ1-2; TRBD1 aligns across 9 bases. After removal of 0 bases from V and 7 bases from J, the junction contained 6 bases not matched to a gene. CDR3 length equals 15 residues. Germline assignment: CDR1 SGHAT and CDR2 FQNNGV. CDR3 amino acids: CASSLDTGGPTGYTF. CDR3 coding DNA: TGTGCCAGCAGCTTAGATACAGGGGGCCCAACTGGCTACACCTTC.

This clonotype was observed a handful of times. V and J are TRBV20-1 and TRBJ2-3; D perhaps matches TRBD2 (5 bases). The V gene's germline CDR1 is DFQATT and CDR2 SNEGSKA (reference sequence). The CDR3 consists of 15 residues. V lost 6 bases and J 2 bases, leaving 18 bases between the germline ends. The CDR3 nucleotides read TGCAGTGCAACAATCCTAGGACTTACCACAGATACGCAGTATTTT. Translating it yields CSATILGLTTDTQYF.

The sample holds a few counts of this clonotype. The J gene is TRBJ2-6, the V gene TRBV29-1; D unresolved. Per the germline V gene, CDR1 is SQVTM and CDR2 is ANQGSEA. This CDR3 spans 15 amino acids. Trimming took off 5 bases at V and 0 bases at J, with 11 bases between the two ends. DNA for the CDR3: TGCAGCGTTAGGGCCCCAGACTCTGGGGCCAACGTCCTGACTTTC. Its protein product is CSVRAPDSGANVLTF.

Remarks on this clonotype: Relative to the germline gene, one junction end is altered; a read error may explain this. Here the CDR3 DNA reads TGCAGTGCTAGAGCAGGGGGCAACCAGCCCCAGCATTTT. As protein: CSARAGGNQPQHF. The chain joins TRBV20-1 to TRBJ1-5; 8 nucleotides match TRBD1. The CDR3 is 13 amino acids. From germline, CDR1 is DFQATT and CDR2 SNEGSKA (reference sequence).

This clonotype appeared a few times. The chain combines TRBV20-1 with TRBJ1-5, with D tentatively TRBD1 (5 bases). CDR1 DFQATT and CDR2 SNEGSKA come from the germline V gene (reference sequence). This CDR3 has 14 amino acids. Trimming removed 0 bases from V and 3 bases from J, with 9 bases in between. The CDR3 region has the DNA TGCAGTGCTAGAGAGGGGACCTCCAATCAGCCCCAGCATTTT. It translates to CSAREGTSNQPQHF.

In this sample, this clonotype turned up once. The rearrangement links TRBV27 to TRBJ2-7, with 10 bases fitting TRBD2. Germline V CDR1 and CDR2: MNHEY, SMNVEV (reference sequence). Trimming cost V 6 bases and J 3 bases; bases outside gene matches: 8. The CDR3 is 15 residues long. For the CDR3, the DNA is TGTGCCAGCAGAAAGGGGACTAGCGCAATCTACGAGCAGTACTTC. Its protein product is CASRKGTSAIYEQYF.

This clonotype has just a few counts. Just one base apart from a much larger clone, this may be a read error. V and J are TRBV7-2 and TRBJ2-3; D unclear. There are 14 residues in the CDR3. CDR1 is SGHTA, CDR2 FQGNSA, per germline. The CDR3 loop reads CASGLPGFTDTQYF. The CDR3 bases are TGTGCCAGCGGCTTACCGGGTTTCACAGATACGCAGTATTTT.

This clonotype was seen ten or more times. The chain links TRBV11-2 to TRBJ2-1; possible D gene TRBD2, 5 bases. Germline lookup yields CDR1 SGHAT and CDR2 FQNNGV. V gave up 5 bases and J gave up 10 bases, with 12 bases separating them. The CDR3 sequence is 12 residues long. DNA of the CDR3: TGTGCCAGCAGCCAAGAAACGGGGGAGCAGTTCTTC. It is translated as CASSQETGEQFF.

The rearrangement joins TRBV29-1 to TRBJ2-2, with a weak D call TRBD1 (5 bases). The CDR3 runs 12 residues. V lost 8 bases and J 3 bases, leaving 10 bases between the germline ends. Per the germline V gene, CDR1 is SQVTM and CDR2 is ANQGSEA. The CDR3 bases are TGCAGCTCCAGGGTCGACACCGGGGAGCTGTTTTTT. Protein product: CSSRVDTGELFF.

In its sample, this clonotype was seen a few times. This chain connects TRBV6-1 to TRBJ1-5; D is uncertain. Germline V gene sequence: CDR1 MNHNS, CDR2 SASEGT. The V end was cut by 8 bases, the J end by 3 bases, with 14 bases between. The CDR3 has 14 amino acids. Written as DNA, the CDR3 is TGTGCCAGCGCCGGCGGGTCTCTCAATCAGCCCCAGCATTTT. Translating gives CASAGGSLNQPQHF.

This clonotype was detected ten times or more. This chain connects TRBV4-2 to TRBJ2-2; D gene uncertain. The CDR3 length is 16 residues. Germline-derived CDR1 and CDR2 are LGHNA and YNFKEQ. V was clipped by 4 bases and J by 1 base, with 13 bases between them. The CDR3 nucleotides read TGTGCCAGCAGCCCTCTACATGGTAGGAACACCGGGGAGCTGTTTTTT. Translated: CASSPLHGRNTGELFF.

This clonotype appeared a few times. The CDR3 reads CSVEDPRTSRLTQYF. Written as DNA, the CDR3 is TGCAGCGTTGAAGATCCAAGGACTAGCAGACTAACCCAGTACTTC. The chain recombines TRBV29-1 with TRBJ2-5; TRBD2 aligns across 8 bases. Trimming took 0 bases from V and 8 from J; bases not matched to a gene: 11. The CDR3 is made up of 15 amino acids. Germline V gene sequence: CDR1 SQVTM, CDR2 ANQGSEA.

This clonotype was observed at least ten times. The chain couples TRBV9 to TRBJ1-2; the match to TRBD1 covers 7 bases. The germline V gene encodes CDR1 SGDLS and CDR2 YYNGEE. V dropped 6 bases and J dropped 2; count of bases not matched to a gene: 7. The CDR3 is 14 amino acids. CDR3 residues: CASNRDSLNYGYTF. CDR3 coding DNA: TGTGCCAGCAACCGGGACAGCTTAAACTATGGCTACACCTTC. Filled out from reference TRBV9 and TRBJ1-2, the complete variable domain reads DSGVTQTPKHLITATGQRVTLRCSPRSGDLSVYWYQQSLDQGLQFLIQYYNGEERAKGNILERFSAQQFPDLHSELNLSSLELGDSALYFCASNRDSLNYGYTFGSGTRLTVV.

The chain links TRBV10-3 to TRBJ2-7; the D gene is possibly TRBD1 (5 bases). This CDR3 comprises 11 residues. The germline V gene has CDR1 ENHRY and CDR2 SYGVKD. Trimming cost V 10 bases and J 3 bases, with 10 bases left between them. This chain's CDR3 is CATATGYEQYF. The CDR3 DNA follows: TGTGCCACCGCAACAGGCTACGAGCAGTACTTC.

This clonotype was found a few times. Possible read error: a much larger clone is one base away. The chain couples TRBV5-1 to TRBJ1-1; tentatively, D is TRBD1 (6 bases). Germline-derived CDR1 and CDR2 are SGHRS and YFSETQ. The CDR3 is made up of 14 amino acids. The CDR3 is CAISLGALNTEAFF. In DNA, the CDR3 is TGCGCCATCAGCTTGGGGGCCTTGAACACTGAAGCTTTCTTT.

In its sample, this clonotype was seen many times. The V and J genes are TRBV9 and TRBJ1-5, with unresolved D. Germline lookup yields CDR1 SGDLS and CDR2 YYNGEE. The CDR3 loop spans 13 amino acids. Trimming pared 0 bases from V and 7 bases from J, leaving 8 bases between. For the CDR3, the DNA is TGTGCCAGCAGCGTAGGAAACGGGCAGCCCCAGCATTTT. Its protein is CASSVGNGQPQHF.

Many counts were recorded for this clonotype. The V call is TRBV3-1, the J call TRBJ2-5; 12 bases fit TRBD2. The V gene end was trimmed by 1 base and the J gene end by 4 bases; junction bases not matched to a gene: 4. Looked up from germline, CDR1 is LGHDT and CDR2 is YNNKEL (reference sequence). The CDR3 extends over 16 amino acids. The CDR3 here is CASSQGTSGAGETQYF. The CDR3 DNA is TGTGCCAGCAGCCAAGGGACTAGCGGGGCCGGAGAGACCCAGTACTTC.

There are many counts of this clonotype. The CDR3 is CASSGTPGGEQYF. The CDR3 region has the DNA TGTGCCAGCAGCGGGACACCAGGGGGGGAGCAGTACTTC. The chain joins TRBV9 to TRBJ2-7, with D possibly being TRBD1 (7 bases). The CDR3 is 13 amino acids. Between the trimmed V and J ends, which lost 3 bases and 7 bases, there was a span of 14 bases. Germline CDR1 and CDR2: SGDLS and YYNGEE.

This clonotype was counted many times. CDR3 loop: CASRVLADRYNEQFF. CDR3 DNA sequence: TGTGCCAGCAGAGTACTAGCGGATAGGTACAATGAGCAGTTCTTC. V is TRBV6-2 or TRBV6-3 and J is TRBJ2-1, with 8 bases lining up with TRBD2. The CDR3 loop spans 15 amino acids. The V gene's germline CDR1 is MNHEY and CDR2 SVGEGT. The junction had 8 bases not matched to a gene; V was cut back by 6 bases and J by 4 bases.

This chain connects TRBV29-1 to TRBJ2-7; D is perhaps TRBD1 (6 bases). The CDR3 is made up of 11 amino acids. Germline CDR1 SQVTM, CDR2 ANQGSEA. Trimming removed 7 bases at V and 6 bases at J, with 13 bases between. The chain's CDR3 is CSGVQGIEQYF. For the CDR3, the DNA is TGCAGCGGGGTACAGGGAATCGAGCAGTACTTC.

This clonotype was counted between two and nine times. This chain uses TRBV29-1 with TRBJ2-7, with a possible D match to TRBD2 (6 bases). Deletions cut 1 base from V and 3 bases from J, with 16 bases between. The V gene's germline CDR1 is SQVTM and CDR2 ANQGSEA. The CDR3 totals 15 residues. The CDR3 sequence: CSVEGDRRGLYEQYF. The CDR3 bases are TGCAGCGTTGAAGGGGATCGGCGGGGCCTCTACGAGCAGTACTTC.